The 14 T cell receptor beta chains given below trace back to one sample, sequenced in a study of T cell changes during pregnancy in multiple sclerosis. Profiled with immunoSEQ multiplex PCR; TCRdb holds only in-frame clones, not every one. Of around 55,000 clones listed, 93% were seen once; the top ten hold around 4%. This sample comprised CD8+ T cells from peripheral blood mononuclear cells, obtained in the second trimester of pregnancy. The receptors shown here come from a female donor with multiple sclerosis, enrolled in a pregnancy study.

This chain links TRBV27 with TRBJ1-6; D ambiguous. Germline lookup yields CDR1 MNHEY and CDR2 SMNVEV (reference sequence). V lost 0 bases and J lost 10, with 13 bases in between. The CDR3 contains 15 residues. The CDR3 region is CASSLSRGGKSPLHF. Here the CDR3 DNA reads TGTGCCAGCAGTTTATCGCGGGGAGGGAAGTCACCCCTCCACTTT.

This chain links TRBV30 with TRBJ2-5; D possibly corresponds to TRBD1 (6 bases). The J call may be mistaken, given a closer DNA end match to TRBJ2-7. The CDR3 contains 13 residues. Germline CDR1 reads GTSNPN; CDR2 reads SVGIG (reference sequence). In nucleotides, the CDR3 is TGTGCCTGGAGGACAGGTCCCCCCTACGAGCAGTACTTC. This encodes CAWRTGPPYEQYF.

The J gene is TRBJ2-1, the V gene TRBV4-2; 9 bases agree with TRBD2. The trim removed 0 bases at V and 0 bases at J, leaving 12 bases unmatched. CDR1 is LGHNA and CDR2 is YNFKEQ in the germline V gene. CDR3 length: 20 residues. The CDR3 coding sequence is TGTGCCAGCAGCCAAGATTTGGAGACTAGCGGACTAAGCTCCTACAATGAGCAGTTCTTC. Translated, it gives CASSQDLETSGLSSYNEQFF.

V usage is TRBV5-8 and J usage is TRBJ2-7, with D possibly TRBD1 on 6 matching bases. With 3 bases removed from V and 5 bases from J, the gap between germline ends came to 9 bases. The germline V gene has CDR1 SGHTS and CDR2 YDEGEE. CDR3 size: 12 residues. The CDR3 DNA reads TGTGCCAGCAGCTACCAGGGGAACGAGCAGTACTTC. Translation gives CASSYQGNEQYF.

This rearrangement joins TRBV7-3 to TRBJ2-7; 7 bases line up with TRBD2. J lost 6 bases, V lost 3 bases, and 8 bases had no gene match. Per the germline V gene, CDR1 is SGHTA and CDR2 is FQGTGA. CDR3 length: 14 residues. The CDR3 bases are TGTGCCAGCAGCTTGGGTGCGGGAGCTACCGAGCAGTACTTC. As protein: CASSLGAGATEQYF.

This clone was counted only a few times. The genes are TRBV5-5 and TRBJ1-1; D gene uncertain. Per germline, CDR1 SGHKS and CDR2 YYEKEE (reference sequence). There are 12 residues in the CDR3. Trimming shortened V by 4 bases and J by 4 bases, and 8 bases separated the two germline ends. CDR3 bases: TGTGCCAGCAGCCTACCCTCCACTGAAGCTTTCTTT. The encoded protein is CASSLPSTEAFF.

The rearrangement joins TRBV27 to TRBJ1-5; D call uncertain. Germline assignment: CDR1 MNHEY and CDR2 SMNVEV (reference sequence). The CDR3 contains 15 residues. The V gene lost 5 bases and the J gene lost 0 bases, with 11 bases spanning the gap. This CDR3 reads CASSLREGSNQPQHF. In nucleotides, the CDR3 is TGTGCCAGCAGTCTAAGAGAGGGTAGCAATCAGCCCCAGCATTTT.

V gene TRBV4-1 combines with J gene TRBJ2-7; 7 bases match TRBD2. CDR3 length equals 18 residues. Germline loops: CDR1 MGHRA, CDR2 YSYEKL. Unmatched junction bases numbered 13, after V lost 0 bases and J lost 2 bases. This CDR3 reads CASSQEAWLAVGTYEQYF. In DNA form, the CDR3 reads TGCGCCAGCAGCCAAGAGGCCTGGCTAGCGGTTGGGACCTACGAGCAGTACTTC.

This clone was found once. The chain has TRBV15 and TRBJ1-1; D call uncertain. This CDR3 spans 15 amino acids. The V end lost 0 bases, the J end lost 5 bases, and 13 bases lay between the germline ends. Germline CDR1 and CDR2: LNHNV and YYDKDF (reference sequence). In nucleotides, the CDR3 is TGTGCCACCAGCAGAGATCGGGAGGGAGCGACTGAAGCTTTCTTT. Its protein product is CATSRDREGATEAFF. The full variable domain, its missing parts supplied by reference TRBV15 and TRBJ1-1, is DAMVIQNPRYQVTQFGKPVTLSCSQTLNHNVMYWYQQKSSQAPKLLFHYYDKDFNNEADTPDNFQSRRPNTSFCFLDIRSPGLGDTAMYLCATSRDREGATEAFFGQGTRLTVV.

The gene calls are TRBV5-1 and TRBJ1-1, with D possibly TRBD1 on 6 matching bases. Germline V lookup: CDR1 SGHRS, CDR2 YFSETQ. The CDR3 totals 15 residues. V was trimmed by 4 bases and J by 3 bases, leaving 16 bases between them. Here the CDR3 DNA reads TGCGCCAGCAGCGGGTCCACAGGGAGCGACACTGAAGCTTTCTTT. Translation gives CASSGSTGSDTEAFF.

The chain joins TRBV15 to TRBJ1-5, with 8 bases fitting TRBD1. The CDR3 contains 14 residues. The V gene end was trimmed by 4 bases and the J gene end by 4 bases; junction bases not matched to a gene: 3. Germline V gives CDR1 LNHNV, CDR2 YYDKDF (reference sequence). The CDR3 is CATSMGQENQPQHF. The CDR3 coding sequence is TGTGCCACCAGCATGGGACAGGAGAATCAGCCCCAGCATTTT.

V and J are TRBV4-1 and TRBJ2-5; 9 nucleotides agree with TRBD2. Germline CDR1 and CDR2: MGHRA and YSYEKL. The CDR3 extends over 16 amino acids. Trimming at V came to 0 bases and at J to 4 bases, leaving 6 bases not matched to a gene. The CDR3 protein is CASSQEGAGGRETQYF. CDR3 nucleotide sequence: TGCGCCAGCAGCCAAGAAGGGGCGGGAGGGCGAGAGACCCAGTACTTC.

V gene TRBV9 combines with J gene TRBJ1-1, with D maybe TRBD1 (6 bases). Germline CDR1 reads SGDLS; CDR2 reads YYNGEE. This CDR3 comprises 14 residues. V shed 4 bases and J shed 1 base, with 11 bases lying between them. The CDR3 loop is CASSPDRWNTEAFF. CDR3 sequence (DNA): TGTGCCAGCAGCCCGGACAGATGGAACACTGAAGCTTTCTTT.

The chain recombines TRBV15 with TRBJ1-5; the match to TRBD1 covers 10 bases. J gave up 7 bases and V 0 bases, and 6 bases lay outside the gene matches. CDR1 is LNHNV, CDR2 YYDKDF, per germline (reference sequence). The CDR3 is made up of 16 amino acids. The CDR3 coding sequence is TGTGCCACCAGCAGAGATCGGACAGGGGGAAGCCAGCCCCAGCATTTT. Translated: CATSRDRTGGSQPQHF.